These 18 T cell receptor beta chains share one sample of origin, sequenced in a study of T cells in Graves' hyperthyroidism and ophthalmopathy. What was amplified from RNA transcripts were TCR beta CDR3 regions. TCR CDR3 regions were first amplified by RT-PCR with HTBI primers. TCRdb ran MiXCR on the multiplex PCR reads and lists one entry per CDR3 protein. Among about 640,000 distinct CDR3 sequences listed, around 20% were seen once. The sample was blood. Receptors were obtained from a man aged 25 to 45 with Graves' ophthalmopathy.

The chain recombines TRBV28 with TRBJ2-7; 12 bases map to TRBD1. J lost 3 bases, V lost 4 bases, and 4 bases had no gene match. CDR3 length: 15 residues. The germline gives CDR1 MDHEN, CDR2 SYDVKM. CDR3 DNA: TGTGCCAGCAGTTCCGGGACAGGGGGCCGCTACGAGCAGTACTTC. Translation: CASSSGTGGRYEQYF.

V usage is TRBV24-1 and J usage is TRBJ2-7; 9 bases map to TRBD2. The V gene's germline CDR1 is KGHDR and CDR2 SFDVKD. The CDR3 is made up of 13 amino acids. Losses at the gene ends were 4 bases for V and 4 bases for J; bases not matched to a gene: 1. The CDR3 DNA reads as TGTGCCACCAGTGAGACTAGCGGTTACGAGCAGTACTTC. Its protein is CATSETSGYEQYF.

This clonotype was observed a handful of times. The V call is TRBV19, the J call TRBJ2-7; perhaps TRBD2 as D (6 bases). Germline assignment: CDR1 LNHDA and CDR2 SQIVND (reference sequence). Trimming took 5 bases from V and 6 from J, leaving 11 bases between them. The CDR3 has 12 residues. CDR3 bases: TGTGCCAGTAGTGCCATCGGGGGCGAGCAGTACTTC. Translated, it gives CASSAIGGEQYF.

The chain joins TRBV6-1 to TRBJ2-1; D is possibly TRBD2 (6 bases). The CDR3 consists of 18 residues. V was trimmed by 6 bases and J by 8 bases, leaving 29 bases between them. From germline, CDR1 is MNHNS and CDR2 SASEGT. The CDR3 region is CASSAGAFPGRTWDEQFF. CDR3 nucleotides: TGTGCCAGCAGCGCTGGGGCCTTCCCCGGGAGAACTTGGGATGAGCAGTTCTTC.

This rearrangement joins TRBV19 to TRBJ2-1, with a possible D match to TRBD2 (5 bases). Germline V CDR1 and CDR2: LNHDA, SQIVND (reference sequence). This CDR3 is 15 amino acids long. The V end lost 1 base, the J end lost 0 bases, and 7 bases lay between the germline ends. The CDR3 region is CASSIVANSYNEQFF. CDR3 bases: TGTGCCAGTAGTATAGTAGCGAACTCCTACAATGAGCAGTTCTTC.

This clonotype was detected a few times. The chain carries TRBV12-3 or TRBV12-4 and TRBJ2-3, with D uncertain. The CDR3 has 15 amino acids. Trimming removed 6 bases at V and 4 bases at J, with 17 bases between. Here the CDR3 DNA reads TGTGCCAGCAGCCCCCAGACGGCTGTGGCAGATACGCAGTATTTT. Protein product: CASSPQTAVADTQYF.

This CDR3 reads CAIRGGQELYGYTF. The DNA for the CDR3 is TGTGCCATCAGGGGGGGACAAGAGCTTTATGGCTACACCTTC. The V gene is TRBV10-3, the J gene TRBJ1-2; a weak D match, TRBD1 (6 bases). The germline V gene encodes CDR1 ENHRY and CDR2 SYGVKD. Trimming pared 6 bases from V and 5 bases from J, leaving 16 bases between. CDR3 length: 14 amino acids.

This clonotype was counted many times. The CDR3 DNA reads TGCAGTGCTGGACAGGGATCGGACACCATATATTTT. Amino acids: CSAGQGSDTIYF. The chain links TRBV20-1 to TRBJ1-3, with 8 nucleotides matching TRBD1. The germline CDR1 and CDR2 sequences are DFQATT and SNEGSKA (reference sequence). CDR3 length: 12 residues. The V segment lost 5 bases and the J segment 8 bases; nucleotides outside the gene matches: 5.

This clonotype was seen more than once but under ten times. The chain is built from TRBV2 and TRBJ1-5, with D tentatively TRBD1 (5 bases). The CDR3 length is 15 residues. Germline V lookup: CDR1 SNHLY, CDR2 FYNNEI. V lost 6 bases to trimming and J lost 7 bases, with 19 bases between them. DNA for the CDR3: TGTGCCAGCAGGAGAGGGACGGACTGGCCCCAGCCCCAGCATTTT. Translating gives CASRRGTDWPQPQHF.

This clonotype was recorded once. This chain uses TRBV27 with TRBJ1-3; D gene uncertain. The CDR3 sequence is 17 residues long. Germline lookup yields CDR1 MNHEY and CDR2 SMNVEV (reference sequence). The germline V and J ends were trimmed by 5 bases and 0 bases, with 17 bases remaining between them. For the CDR3, the DNA is TGTGCCAGCAGTGTCCGGGCCCTAACCCTCTCTGGAAACACCATATATTTT. Residues: CASSVRALTLSGNTIYF.

This clonotype was seen a few times. For the CDR3, the DNA is TGTGCCAGCAGCTTAGCTATGCCTGGACGAAAACTATACGAGCAGTACTTC. Encoded protein: CASSLAMPGRKLYEQYF. The chain recombines TRBV7-9 with TRBJ2-7; the D is unclear. Germline values: CDR1 SEHNR, CDR2 FQNEAQ (reference sequence). The CDR3 runs 17 residues. V was cut by 0 bases and J by 4 bases, with 19 bases left in between.

This clonotype was recorded at least ten times. The DNA of the CDR3 is TGTGCCAGCAGCCAAGCCACGACAGTTAACTATGGCTACACCTTC. Residues: CASSQATTVNYGYTF. V usage is TRBV3-1 and J usage is TRBJ1-2; TRBD1 might be the D (5 bases). Trimming stripped 1 base from V and 1 base from J, with 10 bases between. The CDR3 contains 15 residues. Germline CDR1 and CDR2: LGHDT and YNNKEL (reference sequence). The variable domain in full, with the rest retrieved from reference TRBV3-1 and TRBJ1-2, is DTAVSQTPKYLVTQMGNDKSIKCEQNLGHDTMYWYKQDSKKFLKIMFSYNNKELIINETVPNRFSPKSPDKAHLNLHINSLELGDSAVYFCASSQATTVNYGYTFGSGTRLTVV.

This clonotype was found many times. The gene calls are TRBV3-1 and TRBJ1-1, with a weak D call TRBD1 (6 bases). The length of the CDR3 is 16 residues. Germline lookup yields CDR1 LGHDT and CDR2 YNNKEL (reference sequence). The V and J ends lost 0 bases and 1 base respectively, with 12 bases between them. CDR3 sequence (DNA): TGTGCCAGCAGCCAAGAAGGGGGGGCTACGAACACTGAAGCTTTCTTT. This encodes CASSQEGGATNTEAFF.

CDR3 sequence (DNA): TGTGCCAGCAGCCTAAAGTTCGGGGAGCTGTTTTTT. It translates to CASSLKFGELFF. The chain recombines TRBV7-9 with TRBJ2-2; no reliable D call. CDR3 length: 12 residues. Germline CDR1 and CDR2: SEHNR and FQNEAQ (reference sequence). Trimming took 5 bases from V and 7 from J, leaving 8 bases between them. Supplemented by reference TRBV7-9 and TRBJ2-2, the full variable domain reads DTGVSQNPRHKITKRGQNVTFRCDPISEHNRLYWYRQTLGQGPEFLTYFQNEAQLEKSRLLSDRFSAERPKGSFSTLEIQRTEQGDSAMYLCASSLKFGELFFGEGSRLTVL.

The gene calls are TRBV29-1 and TRBJ1-2; TRBD1 is a possible D gene (6 bases). CDR3 length: 13 amino acids. Trimming left V 5 bases short and J 4 bases short, with 14 bases between. The germline CDR1 and CDR2 sequences are SQVTM and ANQGSEA. CDR3 sequence: CSVPQGSGYGYTF. The CDR3 DNA follows: TGCAGCGTTCCACAGGGTTCGGGCTATGGCTACACCTTC. The full variable domain, rest sourced from reference TRBV29-1 and TRBJ1-2, is SAVISQKPSRDICQRGTSLTIQCQVDSQVTMMFWYRQQPGQSLTLIATANQGSEATYESGFVIDKFPISRPNLTFSTLTVSNMSPEDSSIYLCSVPQGSGYGYTFGSGTRLTVV.

The chain recombines TRBV7-9 with TRBJ2-7; TRBD1 might be the D (6 bases). CDR1 and CDR2 (germline): SEHNR, FQNEAQ (reference sequence). CDR3 length: 17 amino acids. Trimming pared 3 bases from V and 1 base from J, leaving 19 bases between. CDR3 amino acids: CASSLYYPRGPSYEQYF. In DNA, the CDR3 is TGTGCCAGCAGCTTGTATTATCCCAGGGGTCCGTCCTACGAGCAGTACTTC. The full variable domain, completed using reference TRBV7-9 and TRBJ2-7, is DTGVSQNPRHKITKRGQNVTFRCDPISEHNRLYWYRQTLGQGPEFLTYFQNEAQLEKSRLLSDRFSAERPKGSFSTLEIQRTEQGDSAMYLCASSLYYPRGPSYEQYFGPGTRLTVT.

Ten or more counts support this clonotype. The chain couples TRBV11-1 to TRBJ1-1; TRBD1 might be the D (6 bases). Germline V gene data show CDR1 as SGHAT and CDR2 as FQDESV (reference sequence). This CDR3 spans 11 amino acids. Trimming pared 5 bases from V and 8 bases from J, leaving 9 bases between. This chain's CDR3 is CASSPQGEAFF. The CDR3 DNA reads TGTGCCAGCAGCCCACAGGGAGAAGCTTTCTTT.

As regards this clonotype: The junction differs from germline at one of its ends, possibly a read error. V is TRBV5-1 and J is TRBJ1-5, with 7 positions matching TRBD1. Germline-derived CDR1 and CDR2 are SGHRS and YFSETQ. The CDR3 has 16 amino acids. The chain's CDR3 is CASSLTGYHGNQPQHF. The CDR3 DNA follows: TGTGCCAGCAGCTTGACAGGGTACCATGGCAATCAGCCCCAGCATTTT.